Listed here is a single T cell receptor beta chain. Researchers generated TCR beta cDNA from roughly 520 ng of total RNA, relying on a constant-region primer. Modified slightly, ARM-PCR produced TCR beta libraries over three nested multiplex PCR rounds. For approximately 11 cycles apiece, the opening two PCR rounds ran with TRBV1-TRBV30 forward primers and a C-beta reverse primer. TCRdb reprocessed the multiplex PCR reads with MiXCR, giving one entry per CDR3 protein. The profile shows some 180,000 distinct CDR3 sequences, around four fifths of them singletons. The data belong to a study of tumor-infiltrating lymphocytes in primary liver carcinoma. CDR1 and CDR2 from the germline V gene are LGHNA and YSLEER. The CDR3 is 16 residues long. V shed 3 bases and J 8 bases; nucleotides not matched to a gene: 12. RNA and DNA were co-extracted from roughly 20-30 mg of unsorted bulk tissue.

The specimen was tumor tissue from primary liver carcinoma. The receptor was derived from a man between 35 and 55 years old with primary liver carcinoma and hepatitis B virus infection. The chain carries TRBV4-3 and TRBJ2-3; TRBD2 agrees at 9 bases. The CDR3 sequence: CASSQGLAGVMVTQYF. CDR3 DNA: TGCGCCAGCAGCCAGGGATTAGCGGGAGTGATGGTTACGCAGTATTTT.